This T cell receptor beta chain is drawn from a study of blood T cells in healthy people across ages. It was with a sample-barcoded 5' primer and a J-beta primer mix that a second PCR of roughly 7 to 12 cycles was run. A single record per CDR3 protein comes from TCRdb applying MiXCR to the 5' RACE reads. This sample has 600,000 to 800,000 distinct CDR3 sequences; under 65% occur once, and the top ten carry roughly 13%. Trimming removed 4 bases from V and 2 bases from J; junction bases left unmatched: 9. The CDR3 is made up of 16 amino acids. CDR1 SGHRS and CDR2 YFSETQ come from the germline V gene. This clonotype was sampled from a woman at least 80 years old in good health. Source material: blood. The chain links TRBV5-1 to TRBJ2-3; the match to TRBD2 covers 8 bases. The chain's CDR3 is CASSQGGSGNTDTQYF. The CDR3 DNA reads as TGCGCCAGCAGCCAGGGTGGTAGCGGGAACACAGATACGCAGTATTTT.